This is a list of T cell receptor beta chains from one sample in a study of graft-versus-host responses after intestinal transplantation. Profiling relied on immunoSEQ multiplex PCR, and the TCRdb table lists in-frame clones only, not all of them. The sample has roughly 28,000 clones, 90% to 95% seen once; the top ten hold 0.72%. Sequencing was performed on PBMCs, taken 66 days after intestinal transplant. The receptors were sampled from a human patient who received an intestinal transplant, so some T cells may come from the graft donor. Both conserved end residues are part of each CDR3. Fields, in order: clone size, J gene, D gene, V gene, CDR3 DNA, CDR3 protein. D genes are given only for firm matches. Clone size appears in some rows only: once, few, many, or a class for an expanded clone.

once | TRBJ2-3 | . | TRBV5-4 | TGTGCCAGCCAGACCGGGAGCACAGATACGCAGTATTTT | CASQTGSTDTQYF
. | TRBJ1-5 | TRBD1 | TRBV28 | TGTGCCAGCAGTTTGTTTTCAGGGGGCGTTTGGAATCAGCCCCAGCATTTT | CASSLFSGGVWNQPQHF
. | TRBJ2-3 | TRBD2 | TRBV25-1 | TGTGCCAGCAGTGAATTTAGCGGGAGTGCTGCAGATACGCAGTATTTT | CASSEFSGSAADTQYF
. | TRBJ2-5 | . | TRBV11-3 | TGTGCCAGCAGCTTACTATGGACCCAGTACTTC | CASSLLWTQYF
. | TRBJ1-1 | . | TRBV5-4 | TGTGCCAGCAGCCTGGGGGACACTGAAGCTTTCTTT | CASSLGDTEAFF
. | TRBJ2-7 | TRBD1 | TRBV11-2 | TGTGCCAGCAGCGTATCCGGGACAGGGAGGTCCGAGCAGTACTTC | CASSVSGTGRSEQYF
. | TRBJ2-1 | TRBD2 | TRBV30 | TGTGCCTGGAGTGTAGGTAGCGGGACCTACAATGAGCAGTTCTTC | CAWSVGSGTYNEQFF
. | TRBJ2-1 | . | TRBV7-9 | TGTGCCAGCAGCTCCAAGGACTACGTCAACGACAATGAGCAGTTCTTC | CASSSKDYVNDNEQFF
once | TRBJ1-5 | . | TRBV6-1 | TGTGCCAGCAGTGCCTCTGCCCGGGGGATACCGTTTCCCGATCAGCCCCAGCATTTT | CASSASARGIPFPDQPQHF
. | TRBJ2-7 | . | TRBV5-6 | TGTGCCAGCAACCTCGGCGGGGCCCCAGGTTACGAGCAGTACTTC | CASNLGGAPGYEQYF
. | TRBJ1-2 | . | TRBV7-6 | TGTGCCAGCGCGAGGACAGCTAACTATGGCTACACCTTC | CASARTANYGYTF
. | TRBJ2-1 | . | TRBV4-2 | TGTGCCAGCAGCCAAGAAGGAAGGGGGGGGGATATGGGCATTTTCTTC | CASSQEGRGGDMGIFF
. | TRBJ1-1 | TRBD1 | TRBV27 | TGTGCCAGCAGTTTGAGAGGGGGCCCATGGGTGAAATTGAACACTGAAGCTTTCTTT | CASSLRGGPWVKLNTEAFF
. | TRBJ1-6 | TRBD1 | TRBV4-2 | TGTGCCAGCAGCCAAGACCGGACAGGGGACCTACCCCTCCACTTT | CASSQDRTGDLPLHF
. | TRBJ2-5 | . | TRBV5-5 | TGTGCCAGCAGCTACAGTTTGGAGACCCAGTACTTC | CASSYSLETQYF
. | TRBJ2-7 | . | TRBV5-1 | TGCGCCAGCAGCTCCTACCGGGAGACCCCCTACGAGCAGTACTTC | CASSSYRETPYEQYF
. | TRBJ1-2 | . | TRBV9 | TGTGCCAGCAGCCAAACGGGGGATGGCTACACCTTC | CASSQTGDGYTF
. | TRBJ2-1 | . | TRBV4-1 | TGCGCCAGCAGCCCAAGACATACTAACGGGCCGTACAATGAGCAGTTCTTC | CASSPRHTNGPYNEQFF
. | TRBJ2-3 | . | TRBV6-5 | TGTGCCAGCAATCCCATCGGGGGCGCGCCCGATACGCAGTATTTT | CASNPIGGAPDTQYF
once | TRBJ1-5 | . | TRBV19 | TGTGCCAGTAGTGCCGATAGGCCCAGGTTAAATCAGCCCCAGCATTTT | CASSADRPRLNQPQHF
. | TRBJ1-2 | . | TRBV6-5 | TGTGCCAGCAGTTACTCGGGAGGGGAACTTAACTATGGCTACACCTTC | CASSYSGGELNYGYTF
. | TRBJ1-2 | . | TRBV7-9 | TGTGCCAGCAGCTTCAGTGACGATGTGAACTATGGCTACACCTTC | CASSFSDDVNYGYTF
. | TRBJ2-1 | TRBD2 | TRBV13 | TGTGCCAGCAGCTCCTCCTTGGAGCGGGATATCAGGCAGTTCTTC | CASSSSLERDIRQFF
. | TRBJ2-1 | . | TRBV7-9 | TGTGCCAGCAGCTTAGCGGTTAGGGACCCCAGCTCCTACAATGAGCAGTTCTTC | CASSLAVRDPSSYNEQFF
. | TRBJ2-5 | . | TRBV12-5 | TGTGCTAGTGGTTTGGACTGGGGGGAAGAGACCCAGTACTTC | CASGLDWGEETQYF
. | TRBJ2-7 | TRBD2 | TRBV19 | TGTGCCAGTAGCCTGGGACTAGCGACCTACGAGCAGTACTTC | CASSLGLATYEQYF
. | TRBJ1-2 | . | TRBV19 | TGTGCCAGTAGCCCCGGTGGGAACTATGGCTACACCTTC | CASSPGGNYGYTF
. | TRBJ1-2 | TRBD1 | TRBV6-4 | TGTGCCATCGATGAGCCGGGGGACAGTTTCTATGGCTACACCTTC | CAIDEPGDSFYGYTF
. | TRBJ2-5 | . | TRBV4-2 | TGTGCCAGCAGCCAAGAAGGCCGGGCGGCGCAAGAGACCCAGTACTTC | CASSQEGRAAQETQYF
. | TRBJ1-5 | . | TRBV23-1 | TGCGCCAGCAGTCAAAACCCCGGGACTGACTATCAGCCCCAGCATTTT | CASSQNPGTDYQPQHF
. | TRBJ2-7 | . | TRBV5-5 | TGTGCCAGCAGCTTGGGACGGACCCTAGCCTCCTACGAGCAGTACTTC | CASSLGRTLASYEQYF
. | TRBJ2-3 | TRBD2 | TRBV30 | TGTGCCTGGAGTGTAAATCTAGCGGGAGTAGGTACGCAGTATTTT | CAWSVNLAGVGTQYF
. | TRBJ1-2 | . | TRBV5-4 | TGTGCCAGCAGCTTGGATCAGGGTAGGAGTGGTGGCTACACCTTC | CASSLDQGRSGGYTF
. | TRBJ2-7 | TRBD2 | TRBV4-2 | TGTGCCAGCAGCCCCAGGGTCCCTAGCGGAACCTACGAGCAGTACTTC | CASSPRVPSGTYEQYF
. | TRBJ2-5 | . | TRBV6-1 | TGTGCCAGCAGTGAAGCTAGGTACCAAGAGACCCAGTACTTC | CASSEARYQETQYF
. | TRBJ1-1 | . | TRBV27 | TGTGCCAGCAGTTCCAGGGAAGCCGCGGAAGCTTTCTTT | CASSSREAAEAFF
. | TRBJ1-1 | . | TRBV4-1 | TGCGCCAGCAGCCTCGACGATTATAGCCCTGAAGCTTTCTTT | CASSLDDYSPEAFF
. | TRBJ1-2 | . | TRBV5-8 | TGTGCCAGCAGCTTGGAGTTACAGGGTAACTATGGCTACACCTTC | CASSLELQGNYGYTF
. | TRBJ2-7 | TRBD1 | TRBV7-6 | TGTGCCAGCAGCTACCGGGACAGGGGCCACGAGCAGTACTTC | CASSYRDRGHEQYF
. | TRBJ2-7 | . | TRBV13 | TGTGCCAGCAGCCCCCGGCGCTTAGCGGTTTCCTCCTACGAGCAGTACTTC | CASSPRRLAVSSYEQYF
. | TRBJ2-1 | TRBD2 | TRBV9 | TGTGCCAGCAGCGTAGCTCTTGTTAGCCTAGCGGGAGACTCCTACAATGAGCAGTTCTTC | CASSVALVSLAGDSYNEQFF
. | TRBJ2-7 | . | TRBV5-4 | TGTGCCAGCAGTCGGGACCTTCCTTGCGAGCAGTACTTC | CASSRDLPCEQYF
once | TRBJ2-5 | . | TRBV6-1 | TGTGCCAGCAGTGAAGGAGGGGGAAGGGAGACCCAGTACTTC | CASSEGGGRETQYF
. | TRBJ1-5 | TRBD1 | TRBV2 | TGTGCCAGCAACGCCGGGACAGGGATGGGCAATCAGCCCCAGCATTTT | CASNAGTGMGNQPQHF
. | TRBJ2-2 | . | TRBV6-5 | TGTGCCAGCAGTTACTCGAACACCGGGGAGCTGTTTTTT | CASSYSNTGELFF
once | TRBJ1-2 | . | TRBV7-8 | TGTGCCAGCAGCATCGGGACATATGGCTACACCTTC | CASSIGTYGYTF
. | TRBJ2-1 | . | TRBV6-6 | TGTGCCAGCAGTTACACGGCTAGCGAGGGTAATGAGCAGTTCTTC | CASSYTASEGNEQFF
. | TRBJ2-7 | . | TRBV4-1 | TGCGCCAGCAGCCAAGATTGGGGGGCACGAAGCAACGAGCAGTACTTC | CASSQDWGARSNEQYF
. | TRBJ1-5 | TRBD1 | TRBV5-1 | TGCGCCAGCAGCTTGGGGGACAGGGAGCTGAATCAGCCCCAGCATTTT | CASSLGDRELNQPQHF
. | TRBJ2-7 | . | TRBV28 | TGTGCCAGCAGTTTAGAAATTTGGACAGCTAGCTCCTACGAGCAGTACTTC | CASSLEIWTASSYEQYF
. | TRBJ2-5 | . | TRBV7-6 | TGTGCCAGCAGCTTCTCTGGGGTGAGGGAGACCCAGTACTTC | CASSFSGVRETQYF
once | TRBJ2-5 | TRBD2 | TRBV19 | TGTGCCAGCCGCGAGTCCCTAGCGGGAGGGCAAGAGACCCAGTACTTC | CASRESLAGGQETQYF
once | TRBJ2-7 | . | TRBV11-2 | TGTGCCAGCAGCTTAGGCCGCTACGAGCAGTACTTC | CASSLGRYEQYF
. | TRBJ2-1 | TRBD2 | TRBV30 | TGTGCCTGGAGTGAACTAGCGGGAGGGCCGGGTCGGGAGCAGTTCTTC | CAWSELAGGPGREQFF
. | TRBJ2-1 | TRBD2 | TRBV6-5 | TGTGCCAGCAGTTACGGGCTAGCGGGAGGTTCGGATGAGCAGTTCTTC | CASSYGLAGGSDEQFF